Given below is one T cell receptor (beta chain) in context. These data come from a study of blood T cell repertoires in COVID-19. At the level of the study: The United States, Italy and Spain provided the acute and convalescent COVID-19 samples. T cells, B-cell-depleted T cells, or PBMCs provided the cDNA or gDNA that served as material.

In the source study's methods: How many nucleated cells were present was estimated from reference gene primer amplification. The repertoire was sequenced with immunoSEQ multiplex PCR; TCRdb's copy has only in-frame clones and lacks some. D and trimming come from the DNA, and the V and J calls and clone size come from that table. The sample holds around 300,000 clones; roughly 80% are singletons and the top ten take roughly 10%. V was pared by 4 bases and J by 6 bases, with 13 bases between. This CDR3 is built from 13 residues. Looked up from germline, CDR1 is SQVTM and CDR2 is ANQGSEA. The TCR sequence derives from a woman aged 45-65 years who had recovered from COVID-19. The chain employs TRBV29-1 and TRBJ2-4; D is perhaps TRBD2 (5 bases). Material: peripheral blood. The CDR3 is CSVAGSQRNIQYF. Written as DNA, the CDR3 is TGCAGCGTTGCGGGGTCACAAAGAAACATTCAGTACTTC.